A selection of T cell receptor beta chains follows, all from one sample in a study of cytomegalovirus exposure and HLA in healthy donors. TCRdb's table, derived via immunoSEQ multiplex PCR, lists solely in-frame clones and lacks some. The sample contains 80,000 to 100,000 clones, roughly 76% of which appear only once. The specimen sequenced was PBMCs. The receptors derive from a middle-aged man in good health and CMV-seronegative. The CDR3 runs from the conserved cysteine through the conserved F or W. Fields, in order: V gene, J gene, D gene, clone size, CDR3 DNA, CDR3 protein. The D gene is left open where the match is weak. Expanded clones get a size class; other rows say once, few or many, or leave the size out.

>TRBV11-2|TRBJ2-1|.|.
TGTGCCAGCAGCTTAGGGGAGAATGAGCAGTTCTTC
CASSLGENEQFF
>TRBV23-1|TRBJ1-1|.|few
TGCGCCAGCAGTCAATCGAGACACTCCAAGGATGAAGCTTTCTTT
CASSQSRHSKDEAFF
>TRBV11-2|TRBJ1-1|.|.
TGTGCCAGCAGCGCCCGCGTTGGGCGCGAAGCTTTCTTT
CASSARVGREAFF
>TRBV9|TRBJ2-7|.|.
TGTGCCAGCAGCGTAGGCCCAGGGTCCTACGAGCAGTACTTC
CASSVGPGSYEQYF
>TRBV7-6|TRBJ2-5|TRBD2|.
TGTGCCAGCAGCTTAACAGCGGGGGGGCTCCTTGGGACCCAGTACTTC
CASSLTAGGLLGTQYF
>TRBV5-6|TRBJ1-2|.|.
TGTGCCAGCAGGGCAGAGTCGGGGTATGGCTACACCTTC
CASRAESGYGYTF
>TRBV15|TRBJ2-7|.|.
TGTGCCACCAGCAGAGGAGGGCGAAGCTCCTACGAGCAGTACTTC
CATSRGGRSSYEQYF
>TRBV2|TRBJ2-5|.|.
TGTGCCAGCAGGGAGGAGTACTTC
CASREEYF
>TRBV4-3|TRBJ2-5|.|.
TGCGCCAGCAGCCAAGATGGACGGGGAGGGGGGCAAGAGACCCAGTACTTC
CASSQDGRGGGQETQYF
>TRBV7-9|TRBJ2-7|TRBD1|.
TGTGCCAGCAGCTTAGAAACAGGGGACGAGCAGTACTTC
CASSLETGDEQYF
>TRBV5-1|TRBJ2-5|TRBD1|.
TGCGCCAGCAGCTACGTCGGACAGGGGAAGACCCAGTACTTC
CASSYVGQGKTQYF
>TRBV7-7|TRBJ2-1|.|once
TGTGCCAGCAGCTTCCTAGGCGGAGGAAATGAGCAGTTCTTC
CASSFLGGGNEQFF
>TRBV5-1|TRBJ2-3|TRBD2|few
TGCGCCAGCAGCGCAAGCGGGGGACTCACAGATACGCAGTATTTT
CASSASGGLTDTQYF
>TRBV13|TRBJ2-2|.|.
TGTGCCAGCAGCTTCGACAGGGGGGAGCTGTTTTTT
CASSFDRGELFF
>TRBV7-6|TRBJ2-7|.|.
TGTGCCAGCAGCTTGGTGTTCGAGGAGCAGTACTTC
CASSLVFEEQYF
>TRBV7-8|TRBJ2-1|.|few
TGTGCCAGCAGCCCGGGTTACAATGAGCAGTTCTTC
CASSPGYNEQFF
>TRBV2|TRBJ2-7|.|.
TGTGCCAGCAGTGAAGCCTTCTACGAGCAGTACTTC
CASSEAFYEQYF
>TRBV7-9|TRBJ1-1|TRBD1|.
TGTGCCAGCAGCTTAGGGACAGGGATGAACACTGAAGCTTTCTTT
CASSLGTGMNTEAFF
>TRBV27|TRBJ2-7|TRBD1|once
TGTGCCAGCTTTTCCTCGGACAGGGCCCACGAGCAGTACTTC
CASFSSDRAHEQYF
>TRBV18|TRBJ1-4|TRBD1|.
TGTGCCAGCTCACCCTTTTCCGACAGGGGGTCTGAAAAACTGTTTTTT
CASSPFSDRGSEKLFF
>TRBV2|TRBJ2-2|TRBD1|.
TGTGCCAGCAGTTGGACAGGGCGAGGGGAGCTGTTTTTT
CASSWTGRGELFF
>TRBV5-1|TRBJ2-7|TRBD1|.
TGCGCCAGCAGCATAACAGGGGTGAGGTACGAGCAGTACTTC
CASSITGVRYEQYF
>TRBV18|TRBJ2-3|.|.
TGTGCCAGCTCACCAGGAGAGGGGGCAGATACGCAGTATTTT
CASSPGEGADTQYF
>TRBV2|TRBJ1-2|.|.
TGTGCCAGCAGTGAATTGGGAGCTAACTATGGCTACACCTTC
CASSELGANYGYTF
>TRBV7-9|TRBJ2-1|.|.
TGTGCCAGCAGACCCCGGGGAACTGAGCAGTTCTTC
CASRPRGTEQFF
>TRBV18|TRBJ2-5|TRBD2|.
TGTGCCAGCTCACCACCGAGCGGGGGCGGCCAAGAGACCCAGTACTTC
CASSPPSGGGQETQYF
>TRBV9|TRBJ2-5|.|once
TGTGCCAGCAGCGTTGACAGGGGAGGGGGGCAGGAGACCCAGTACTTC
CASSVDRGGGQETQYF
>TRBV19|TRBJ1-1|.|.
TGTGCCAGTAGTCCGCAGGACTATGAAGCTTTCTTT
CASSPQDYEAFF
>TRBV19|TRBJ1-6|.|.
TGTGCCAGTAGTATCCTACAGGTCAATTCACCCCTCCACTTT
CASSILQVNSPLHF
>TRBV12-5|TRBJ1-5|.|.
TGTGCTAGTGGGGTGACCGGGGGGGGCAGAGCTCAGCCCCAGCATTTT
CASGVTGGGRAQPQHF
>TRBV6-1|TRBJ2-7|TRBD1|.
TGTGCCAGCAGTGTCCCCGGGACAGGGCCCTATGAGGAGCAGTACTTC
CASSVPGTGPYEEQYF
>TRBV5-4|TRBJ1-1|TRBD1|once
TGTGCCAGCAGCTTGAATGGCAGGGGGCGGGGCACTGAAGCTTTCTTT
CASSLNGRGRGTEAFF
>TRBV11-3|TRBJ2-2|TRBD1|few
TGTGCCAGCAGCTTCCGGACAGGGGGCACCGGGGAGCTGTTTTTT
CASSFRTGGTGELFF